The following is a T cell receptor (beta chain) sequence with its context. This clonotype was counted at least ten times. Its antigen remains unidentified. No much larger clonotype is one base removed from it; base qualities were not supplied. The sample belongs to a study of T-cell reconstitution after alpha-beta-depleted transplantation in children (dated by TCRdb to 2015 to 2016). About the investigation overall: The study quantitatively tracked T-cell immune reconstitution after TCRalphabeta/CD19-depleted allogeneic hematopoietic cell transplantation in children using TCR repertoire profiling.

The CDR3 spans 14 residues, from the cysteine through the phenylalanine. Kept here is only the CDR3 DNA, which spans 42 bases and is read in frame from base 1. V loses 4 bases of germline sequence and J loses 6 bases, and the interval between the two ends is 15 bases. The germline V gene (reference sequence) specifies DFQATT as CDR1 and SNEGSKA as CDR2. The library was made by PCR. The sequencing machine was an Illumina HiSeq 2500. To normalize quantification of the TCRbeta repertoire, the TCR libraries were built with molecular barcoding that relied on unique molecular identifiers. Through fastp at Q25 and MiXCR, TCRdb rebuilt clones from the public reads, retaining in-frame beta chains. Identical CDR3 proteins give one entry, which carries the most common genes and DNA. This sample comprises some 200,000 distinct CDR3 sequences, about 14% of them detected only once. The top ten clonotypes cover approximately 13% of the sample.

The rearrangement joined TRBV20-1 to TRBJ1-4, and perhaps TRBD1 as D gene, on 5 matching bases. This TCR was sampled from a human donor who donated a stem cell graft to a child with acute lymphoblastic leukemia. Sequenced here: PBMCs from the stem cell graft donor, sampled from the stem cell graft. For the CDR3, the sequence is CSATPGTDDEKLFF. The DNA sequence is as follows: TGCAGTGCTACCCCAGGGACCGACGATGAAAAACTGTTTTTT.